This TCR beta chain was recovered during a study of OX40 agonist ivuxolimab in advanced cancers. Study information: Partial responses, seen in three patients, involved one hepatocellular carcinoma and two cutaneous melanomas.

Overall study results and limits: At doses 0.1 to 3.0 mg/kg, CD4+ and CD8+ clones expanded.

Notes on this clone: The antigen remains undetermined.

CDR3 length equals 14 residues. V dropped 5 bases and J dropped 1 base, with 12 bases sitting between them. The germline gives CDR1 LNHDA, CDR2 SQIVND (reference sequence). Clones were sequenced by immunoSEQ multiplex PCR, and TCRdb holds only the in-frame ones, with some missing. The sample consists of 65,000 to 85,000 clones, 89% of them appearing once. The sampling schedule covered blood at baseline, cycle 4 day 1, and cycle 7 day 1. The chain uses TRBV19 and TRBJ2-7, with D possibly being TRBD2 (5 bases). The starting material was CD4+ or CD8+ T cells sorted from blood, obtained in a trial of the OX40 agonist ivuxolimab. This TCR was recovered from an adult with an advanced solid tumor such as melanoma, head and neck, liver or kidney cancer. This CDR3 is CASSLIGESYEQYF. The CDR3 region has the DNA TGTGCCAGTAGTCTTATTGGGGAGTCCTACGAGCAGTACTTC.